The 25 T cell receptor beta chains below come from one sample, sequenced in a study of blood T cells in healthy people across ages. For the second PCR, which ran for roughly 7 to 11 cycles, a sample-barcoded 5' primer and a J-beta primer mix were used. From the 5' RACE reads, TCRdb called clonotypes with MiXCR, one entry per CDR3 protein. Of 700,000 or so distinct CDR3 sequences listed, around two fifths are singletons. The material sequenced was blood. These TCRs come from an elderly man in good health.

The CDR3 is CASRVEQGYYEQYF. CDR3 in DNA: TGTGCCAGCAGGGTTGAGCAGGGCTACTACGAGCAGTACTTC. The chain joins TRBV2 to TRBJ2-7, with a possible D match to TRBD1 (5 bases). CDR3 size: 14 residues. Trimming stripped 6 bases from V and 3 bases from J, with 15 bases between. Per the germline V gene, CDR1 is SNHLY and CDR2 is FYNNEI.

The rearrangement links TRBV28 to TRBJ2-5, with 9 positions matching TRBD1. The J segment lost 5 bases and the V segment lost 8 bases, leaving 9 bases of the junction unmatched. This CDR3 region has 14 residues. The V gene's germline CDR1 is MDHEN and CDR2 SYDVKM. The DNA for the CDR3 is TGTGCCAGCCGGAACAGGGGGCTGGGGGAGACCCAGTACTTC. This codes for CASRNRGLGETQYF.

This clonotype has at least ten counts. The chain links TRBV9 to TRBJ2-2; no firm D call. Germline-derived CDR1 and CDR2 are SGDLS and YYNGEE. This CDR3 has 19 amino acids. V shed 3 bases and J shed 4 bases, with 25 bases lying between them. This CDR3 reads CASSESLGRYIPGTGELFF. The CDR3 DNA is TGTGCCAGCAGCGAGTCCCTCGGACGGTACATCCCGGGCACCGGGGAGCTGTTTTTT.

The table lists this clonotype with a few counts. A much more abundant neighbour one base away suggests this may be a read error. The genes are TRBV6-2 or TRBV6-3 and TRBJ2-1; the match to TRBD2 covers 11 bases. In germline, CDR1 is MNHEY, CDR2 SVGEGT. The CDR3 sequence is 16 residues long. The CDR3 sequence: CAGSDSLAGGRDEQFF. The CDR3 nucleotides read TGTGCCGGCAGTGATTCTCTAGCGGGAGGACGGGATGAGCAGTTCTTC.

This chain links TRBV18 with TRBJ1-2; 9 positions agree with TRBD1. Germline V gene sequence: CDR1 KGHSH, CDR2 LQKENI. CDR3 length: 15 residues. V trimming: 6 bases; J trimming: 5 bases; junction bases outside the gene matches: 10. The CDR3 protein is CASSPGTGNEYGYTF. The DNA for the CDR3 is TGTGCCAGCTCCCCCGGGACAGGGAATGAATATGGCTACACCTTC.

The rearrangement joins TRBV2 to TRBJ2-1, with 8 bases fitting TRBD2. The last part of the DNA fits TRBJ2-7 better; the J call may be wrong. Germline V gene data show CDR1 as SNHLY and CDR2 as FYNNEI. There are 15 residues in the CDR3. The CDR3 loop reads CASKQRESSYNEQYF. CDR3 bases: TGTGCCAGCAAGCAGCGGGAGAGCTCCTACAATGAGCAGTACTTC.

The chain carries TRBV6-5 and TRBJ2-5; maybe TRBD1 (6 bases). The CDR3 length is 16 residues. Per germline, CDR1 MNHEY and CDR2 SVGAGI. V dropped 6 bases and J dropped 1 base, with 18 bases sitting between them. This CDR3 is CASRPYRVGAQETQYF. The CDR3 coding sequence is TGTGCCAGCAGACCTTACAGGGTGGGGGCCCAAGAGACCCAGTACTTC.

V and J are TRBV5-6 and TRBJ2-7, with D perhaps matching TRBD2 (7 bases). The V end lost 2 bases, the J end lost 4 bases, and 16 bases lay between the germline ends. Germline CDR1 reads SGHDT; CDR2 reads YYEEEE. The CDR3 is 15 residues long. CDR3 in DNA: TGTGCCAGCAGCTTTAGAGGGGGGGCCCAGTACGAGCAGTACTTC. It yields the protein CASSFRGGAQYEQYF.

This clonotype was seen a few times. The chain links TRBV27 to TRBJ1-2, with D possibly TRBD1 on 5 matching bases. Per germline, CDR1 MNHEY and CDR2 SMNVEV (reference sequence). The CDR3 is 13 residues long. Deletions cut 7 bases from V and 3 bases from J, with 12 bases between. CDR3 nucleotide sequence: TGTGCCAGCAAGATGGGCAGGGACTATGGCTACACCTTC. This translates into CASKMGRDYGYTF.

This clonotype turned up a few times. The V gene is TRBV15, the J gene TRBJ2-3, with 7 bases identical to TRBD1. Germline V gene sequence: CDR1 LNHNV, CDR2 YYDKDF (reference sequence). This CDR3 is 17 amino acids long. V trimming: 0 bases; J trimming: 5 bases; junction bases outside the gene matches: 11. CDR3 loop: CATSRDRDSPPGDTQYF. DNA for the CDR3: TGTGCCACCAGCAGAGATCGGGACAGTCCACCGGGAGATACGCAGTATTTT.

This clonotype was seen a single time. V gene TRBV12-3 or TRBV12-4 combines with J gene TRBJ2-3; a possible D gene is TRBD1 (6 bases). V gave up 7 bases and J gave up 0 bases, with 14 bases separating them. This CDR3 is 15 amino acids long. In DNA, the CDR3 is TGTGCCAGCATGGGGGCAAGCGGTAGCACAGATACGCAGTATTTT. It codes for CASMGASGSTDTQYF.

This clonotype came up a few times. V is TRBV10-1 and J is TRBJ2-7, with 13 bases lining up with TRBD2. J gave up 1 base and V 2 bases, and 14 bases lay outside the gene matches. The CDR3 spans 20 residues. Germline loops: CDR1 WNHNN, CDR2 SYGVQD (reference sequence). Here the CDR3 reads CASSEGTGLAGSSKSYEQYF. The CDR3 coding sequence is TGCGCCAGCAGTGAGGGTACGGGACTAGCGGGGAGCAGCAAATCCTACGAGCAGTACTTC.

In its sample, this clonotype was seen a few times. The chain uses TRBV5-1 and TRBJ2-7, with TRBD1 identical over 9 bases. With the DNA end fitting TRBJ2-4 better, the J assignment may be wrong. CDR1 is SGHRS and CDR2 is YFSETQ in the germline V gene. The CDR3 contains 14 residues. The CDR3 sequence: CASSPQGAENIQYF. In DNA form, the CDR3 reads TGCGCCAGCAGTCCACAGGGGGCTGAAAACATTCAGTACTTC.

This chain's CDR3 is CASSLVPGVETQYF. The CDR3 DNA reads TGTGCCAGCAGCTTAGTCCCCGGGGTGGAGACCCAGTACTTC. J is TRBJ2-5 and V is TRBV7-2; the D gene is possibly TRBD2 (5 bases). The CDR3 length is 14 residues. Per the germline V gene, CDR1 is SGHTA and CDR2 is FQGNSA. Trimming cost V 1 base and J 5 bases, with 11 bases left between them.

A word on this clonotype: The junction differs from germline at one of its ends, possibly a read error. V gene TRBV7-7 combines with J gene TRBJ2-7; D possibly corresponds to TRBD2 (5 bases). Germline CDR1 is SSHAT and CDR2 is FNYEAQ (reference sequence). The CDR3 spans 16 residues. CDR3 sequence (DNA): TGTGCTAGCAGCTTAGCGCAGGCAGCCACTTCCTACGAGCAGTACTTC. It translates to CASSLAQAATSYEQYF.

This clonotype was recorded once. A read error may account for a junction end that differs from germline. The chain recombines TRBV12-5 with TRBJ2-3; D call uncertain. The CDR3 contains 13 residues. The V gene's germline CDR1 is LGHNT and CDR2 FRNRAP. CDR3 bases: TGTGCTAGTGGTTTAGGCGGTACAGATACGCGGTATTTT. This encodes CASGLGGTDTRYF.

In this sample, this clonotype turned up once. This may stem from a read error, because a much larger clone lies one nucleotide away. The chain has TRBV7-2 and TRBJ2-1; D ambiguous. Germline-derived CDR1 and CDR2 are SGHTA and FQGNSA. V lost 1 base to trimming and J lost 7 bases, with 14 bases between them. The CDR3 spans 15 residues. CDR3 nucleotide sequence: TGTGCCAGCAGCTTAGGTGGTACTAACACGAATGAGCAGTTCTTC. Translated, it gives CASSLGGTNTNEQFF.

In this sample, this clonotype turned up a few times. The J gene is TRBJ2-1, the V gene TRBV7-8; 10 bases match TRBD2. Germline loops: CDR1 SGHVS, CDR2 FQNEAQ. V was clipped by 5 bases and J by 5 bases; unmatched bases: 9. This CDR3 contains 16 residues. CDR3 region: CASSPRVAGGHNEQFF. CDR3 in DNA: TGTGCCAGCAGCCCGAGGGTAGCGGGAGGTCACAATGAGCAGTTCTTC.

This clonotype was seen many times. This chain links TRBV5-1 with TRBJ2-3; D unclear. V was pared by 4 bases and J by 0 bases, with 6 bases between. The CDR3 runs to 13 residues. Germline V gives CDR1 SGHRS, CDR2 YFSETQ. The CDR3 nucleotides read TGCGCCAGCAGCCCGTTAAGCACAGATACGCAGTATTTT. It specifies CASSPLSTDTQYF.

V is TRBV20-1 and J is TRBJ2-7; 11 bases map to TRBD2. The CDR3 length is 15 residues. J lost 7 bases, V lost 4 bases, and 12 bases had no gene match. The germline V gene encodes CDR1 DFQATT and CDR2 SNEGSKA (reference sequence). This CDR3 reads CSATLLAGADNEQYF. The CDR3 region has the DNA TGCAGTGCTACCTTACTAGCGGGAGCCGACAATGAGCAGTACTTC.

The chain links TRBV28 to TRBJ2-1; TRBD2 matches at 12 bases. Germline V gene data show CDR1 as MDHEN and CDR2 as SYDVKM. The CDR3 spans 20 residues. Losses at the gene ends were 2 bases for V and 4 bases for J; bases not matched to a gene: 15. This CDR3 reads CASSLRSWASGRADYNEQFF. Written as DNA, the CDR3 is TGTGCCAGCAGTTTACGGTCGTGGGCTAGCGGGAGGGCCGATTACAATGAGCAGTTCTTC.

Concerning this clonotype: An end of the junction does not agree with germline; a read error may underlie this. The CDR3: CASSLETVQETQYF. The CDR3 DNA reads TGTGCCAGCAGTTTAGAGACGGTCCAAGAGACCCAGTACTTC. This chain connects TRBV11-2 to TRBJ2-5; D is uncertain. Germline CDR1 reads SGHAT; CDR2 reads FQNNGV. The CDR3 sequence is 14 residues long.

CDR3: CASSFSGRPDTQYF. The DNA of the CDR3 is TGTGCCAGCAGCTTTAGCGGGAGGCCAGATACGCAGTATTTT. The chain joins TRBV7-2 to TRBJ2-3; 10 nucleotides align to TRBD2. The trim removed 3 bases at V and 4 bases at J, leaving 1 base unmatched. Germline V CDR1 and CDR2: SGHTA, FQGNSA. The CDR3 has 14 residues.

The V call is TRBV7-2, the J call TRBJ2-1, with 9 nucleotides matching TRBD2. Germline V gene data show CDR1 as SGHTA and CDR2 as FQGNSA. The CDR3 is 18 amino acids. Trimming at V came to 1 base and at J to 0 bases, leaving 7 bases not matched to a gene. This CDR3 reads CASSLEAGGISSYNEQFF. CDR3 DNA: TGTGCCAGCAGCTTAGAGGCGGGAGGGATCAGCTCCTACAATGAGCAGTTCTTC.

This clonotype was observed a handful of times. This chain uses TRBV15 with TRBJ2-3, with D possibly TRBD2 on 7 matching bases. The germline V and J ends were trimmed by 2 bases and 2 bases, with 17 bases remaining between them. CDR3 length equals 17 residues. The germline CDR1 and CDR2 sequences are LNHNV and YYDKDF (reference sequence). This chain's CDR3 is CATSRSGLGGYTDTQYF. CDR3 coding DNA: TGTGCCACCAGCAGATCCGGACTAGGGGGGTACACAGATACGCAGTATTTT.